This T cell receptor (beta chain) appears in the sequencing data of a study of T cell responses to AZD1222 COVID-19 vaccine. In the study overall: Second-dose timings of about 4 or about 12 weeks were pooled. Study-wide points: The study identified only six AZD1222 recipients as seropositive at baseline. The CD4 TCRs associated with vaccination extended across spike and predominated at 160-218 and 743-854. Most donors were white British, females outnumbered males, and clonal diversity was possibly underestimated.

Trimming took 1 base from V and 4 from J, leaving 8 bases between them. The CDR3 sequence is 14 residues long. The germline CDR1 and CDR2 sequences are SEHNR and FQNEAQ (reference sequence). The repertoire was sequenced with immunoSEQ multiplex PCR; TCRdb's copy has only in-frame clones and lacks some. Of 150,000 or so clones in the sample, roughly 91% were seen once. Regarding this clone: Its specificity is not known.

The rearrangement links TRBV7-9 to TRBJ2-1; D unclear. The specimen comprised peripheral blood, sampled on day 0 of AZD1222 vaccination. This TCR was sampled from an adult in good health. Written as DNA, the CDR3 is TGTGCCAGCAGCTTAGATCTACGGTACAATGAGCAGTTCTTC. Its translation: CASSLDLRYNEQFF.